The present entry profiles one TCR beta chain with its context. The antigen this receptor binds is unknown. Per-base quality was not reported, and no clone a single base away is much larger than it. The entry originates in a study of siplizumab effects on memory and regulatory T cells (dated by TCRdb to between 2018 and 2021). With regard to the full study: The study looked at the effect of siplizumab, an anti-CD2 antibody, on alloreactive T-cell subsets in allogeneic mixed lymphocyte reactions made from human PBMCs. Results and caveats for the whole study, not just this receptor: The cumulative frequency of alloreactive sequences traceable to unstimulated CD4+ memory T cells was significantly reduced by siplizumab. Among mappable alloreactive CD4+ clones, the Treg-derived fraction averaged approximately 69% with siplizumab versus about 27% in control reactions. A naive or memory phenotype could not be assigned to roughly 75-96% of proliferating CD4+ or CD8+ clones. Whether proliferating Tregs from siplizumab cultures were suppressive was not functionally confirmed. Unstimulated naive T cells appeared to be more diverse than memory T cells, and naive cells seemed to make a substantial contribution to the alloresponse. Because sequences at frequencies below about 10^-5 were poorly captured, only a minor fraction of alloreactive clones could be mapped back to unstimulated subsets.

Libraries were prepared through the immunoSEQ multiplex PCR assay. About 10^5 TCR templates per sample were assayed by the deep sequencing platform. Genomic DNA extracted from sorted T cells was used for TCRbeta CDR3 sequencing. Processing in the source paper ran as follows. The R programming language was used for the clonal analysis of the TCRbeta CDR3 data. Comparing unstimulated samples against CFSE-low samples taken after the reaction was how alloreactive CD4+ and CD8+ clones were defined. Alloreactive CD4+ clones were assigned to regulatory or non-regulatory origin by matching sequences to sorted unstimulated Treg and non-Treg repertoires. In TCRdb, the immuneACCESS table is reduced to in-frame sequences with V and J assigned. These tables do not hold every clone; where another copy was compared, an unresolved V gene accounts for under half, and the others remain unexplained. V, J and clone size are taken as reported in that table, and D and trimming were inferred from the DNA itself. This sample comprises approximately 70,000 clones, roughly 89% of them detected only once. The leading ten clones occupy about 27% of the sample.

The CDR3 runs 13 amino acids, cysteine and phenylalanine included. Left in the record is the CDR3 DNA by itself, 39 bases read in frame from the first base. V was cut back by 0 bases and J by 6 bases, leaving a gap of 5 bases between them. The germline V gene sets CDR1 to MGHDK and CDR2 to SYGVNS. Sorted unstimulated T cells and proliferating T cells recovered from mixed lymphocyte reactions were subjected to TCRbeta CDR3 sequencing. Fresh whole blood from roughly nine HLA-typed healthy donors was used as the source from which PBMCs were isolated. The material sequenced was CD8+ T cells sorted from blood. The chain links TRBV25-1 with TRBJ1-4; too little of a D gene remains to name it. This clonotype was obtained from a human donor in good health. The bases are TGTGCCAGCAGTGAATATACGGATGAAAAACTGTTTTTT. It is translated as CASSEYTDEKLFF.